This T cell receptor beta chain is drawn from a study of CD8+ T cells in alopecia areata. Study-wide points: Expanded CD8+ clones among the top 100, as well as scalp clonality, were significantly decreased by tofacitinib. Scalp lesions, especially in alopecia totalis/universalis, had higher clonality than normal scalp.

Extracted RNA was reverse transcribed, and the resulting cDNA served as sequencing template. Assay: immunoSEQ multiplex PCR; the TCRdb copy retains only in-frame clones and omits some. The data contain over 200,000 clones, 55% to 70% of them singletons. Treatment here: oral pan-JAK inhibitor, 5-10 mg twice daily. Turning to this clone: The antigen remains unidentified.

V gave up 4 bases and J gave up 1 base, with 10 bases separating them. Germline V gives CDR1 SQVTM, CDR2 ANQGSEA. The CDR3 runs to 14 residues. The receptor was derived from a human donor with alopecia areata. The V call is TRBV29-1, the J call TRBJ2-2; D possibly corresponds to TRBD1 (5 bases). The specimen comprised CD4+ T cells sorted from blood, sampled at week 4, from a patient treated with tofacitinib. CDR3 protein: CSVALGRNTGELFF. CDR3 coding DNA: TGCAGCGTTGCCTTGGGGCGGAACACCGGGGAGCTGTTTTTT.